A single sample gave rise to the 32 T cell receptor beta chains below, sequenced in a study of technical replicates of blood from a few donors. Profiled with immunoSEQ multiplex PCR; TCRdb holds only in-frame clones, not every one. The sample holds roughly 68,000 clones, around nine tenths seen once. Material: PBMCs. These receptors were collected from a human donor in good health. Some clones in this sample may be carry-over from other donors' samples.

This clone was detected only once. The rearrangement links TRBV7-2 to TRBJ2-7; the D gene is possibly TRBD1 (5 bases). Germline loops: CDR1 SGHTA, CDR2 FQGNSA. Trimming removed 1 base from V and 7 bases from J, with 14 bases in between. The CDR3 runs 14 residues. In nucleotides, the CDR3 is TGTGCCAGCAGCTTAGTTCCAGGGTCTACAGAGCAGTACTTC. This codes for CASSLVPGSTEQYF. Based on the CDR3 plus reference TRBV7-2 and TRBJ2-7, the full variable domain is GAGVSQSPSNKVTEKGKDVELRCDPISGHTALYWYRQSLGQGLEFLIYFQGNSAPDKSGLPSDRFSAERTGGSVSTLTIQRTQQEDSAVYLCASSLVPGSTEQYFGPGTRLTVT.

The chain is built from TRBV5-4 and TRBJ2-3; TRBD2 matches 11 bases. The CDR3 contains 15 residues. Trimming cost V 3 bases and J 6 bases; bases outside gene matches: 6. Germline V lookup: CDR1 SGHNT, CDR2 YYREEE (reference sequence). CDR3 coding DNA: TGTGCCAGCAGCTACCGACTAGCGGGGCAGGATACGCAGTATTTT. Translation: CASSYRLAGQDTQYF.

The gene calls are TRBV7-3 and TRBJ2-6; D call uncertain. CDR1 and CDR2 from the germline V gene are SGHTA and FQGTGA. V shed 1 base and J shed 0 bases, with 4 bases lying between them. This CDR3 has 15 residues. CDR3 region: CASSLRHSGANVLTF. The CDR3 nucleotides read TGTGCCAGCAGCTTAAGGCACTCTGGGGCCAACGTCCTGACTTTC. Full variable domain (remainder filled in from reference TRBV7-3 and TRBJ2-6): GAGVSQTPSNKVTEKGKYVELRCDPISGHTALYWYRQSLGQGPEFLIYFQGTGAADDSGLPNDRFFAVRPEGSVSTLKIQRTERGDSAVYLCASSLRHSGANVLTFGAGSRLTVL.

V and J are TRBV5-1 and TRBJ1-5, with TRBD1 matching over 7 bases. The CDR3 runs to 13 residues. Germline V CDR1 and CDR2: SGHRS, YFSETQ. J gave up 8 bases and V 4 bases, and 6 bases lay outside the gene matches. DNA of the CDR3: TGCGCCAGCAGCCGAGACCAGGGGGAGCCCCAGCATTTT. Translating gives CASSRDQGEPQHF.

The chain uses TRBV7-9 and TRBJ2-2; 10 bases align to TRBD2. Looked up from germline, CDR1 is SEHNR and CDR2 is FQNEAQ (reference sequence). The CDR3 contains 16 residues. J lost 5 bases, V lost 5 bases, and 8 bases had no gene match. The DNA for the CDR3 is TGTGCCAGCAGCGCCCCGGGACTAGCGTTTACCGGGGAGCTGTTTTTT. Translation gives CASSAPGLAFTGELFF.

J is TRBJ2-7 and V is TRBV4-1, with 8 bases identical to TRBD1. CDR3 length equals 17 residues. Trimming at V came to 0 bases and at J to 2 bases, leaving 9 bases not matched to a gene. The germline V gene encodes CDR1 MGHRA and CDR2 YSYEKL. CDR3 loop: CASSQDKRTGYPYEQYF. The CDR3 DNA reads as TGCGCCAGCAGCCAAGATAAACGGACAGGGTATCCCTACGAGCAGTACTTC.

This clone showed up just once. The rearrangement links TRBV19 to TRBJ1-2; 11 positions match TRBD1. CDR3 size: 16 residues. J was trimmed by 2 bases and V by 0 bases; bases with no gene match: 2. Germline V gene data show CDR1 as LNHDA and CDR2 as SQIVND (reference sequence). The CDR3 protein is CASSIDGQGANYGYTF. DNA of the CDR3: TGTGCCAGTAGTATAGATGGACAGGGGGCCAACTATGGCTACACCTTC.

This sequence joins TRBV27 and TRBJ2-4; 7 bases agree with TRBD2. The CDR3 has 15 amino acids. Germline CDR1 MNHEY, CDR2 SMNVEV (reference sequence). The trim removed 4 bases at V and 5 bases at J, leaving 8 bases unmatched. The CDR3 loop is CASSSPAGDQNIQYF. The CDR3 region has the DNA TGTGCCAGCAGTTCCCCGGCGGGAGACCAAAACATTCAGTACTTC.

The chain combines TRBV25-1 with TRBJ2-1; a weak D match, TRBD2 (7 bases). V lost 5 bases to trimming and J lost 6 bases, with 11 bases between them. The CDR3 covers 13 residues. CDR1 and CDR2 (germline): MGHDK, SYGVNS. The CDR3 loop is CASSPGGLNEQFF. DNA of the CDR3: TGTGCCAGCAGTCCCGGGGGGCTCAATGAGCAGTTCTTC.

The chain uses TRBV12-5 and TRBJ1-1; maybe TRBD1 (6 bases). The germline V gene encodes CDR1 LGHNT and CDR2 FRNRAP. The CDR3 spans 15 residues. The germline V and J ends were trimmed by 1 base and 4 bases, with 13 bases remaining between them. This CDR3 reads CASGLGLLGGTEAFF. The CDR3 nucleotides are TGTGCTAGTGGTTTGGGCCTTCTAGGGGGCACTGAAGCTTTCTTT.

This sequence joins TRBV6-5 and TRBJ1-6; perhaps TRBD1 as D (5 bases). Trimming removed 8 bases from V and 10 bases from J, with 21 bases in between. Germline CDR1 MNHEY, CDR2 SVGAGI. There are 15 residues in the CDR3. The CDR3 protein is CASRHRGGDGSPLHF. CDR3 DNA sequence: TGTGCCAGCCGCCATAGAGGAGGGGATGGGTCACCCCTCCACTTT.

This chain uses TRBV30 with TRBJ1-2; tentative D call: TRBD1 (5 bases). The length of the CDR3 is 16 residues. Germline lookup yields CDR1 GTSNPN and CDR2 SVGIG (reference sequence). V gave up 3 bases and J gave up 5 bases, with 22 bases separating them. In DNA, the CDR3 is TGTGCCTGGAGCCTGGGGGGGGTTAAATCCCCGTATGGCTACACCTTC. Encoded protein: CAWSLGGVKSPYGYTF.

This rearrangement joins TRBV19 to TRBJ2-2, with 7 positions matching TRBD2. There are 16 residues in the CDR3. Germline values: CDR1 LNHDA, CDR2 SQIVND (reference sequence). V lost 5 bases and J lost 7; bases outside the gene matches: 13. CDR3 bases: TGTGCCAGTAGTGCGCAGACTAGCCTGTCGGTCGGGGAGCTGTTTTTT. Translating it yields CASSAQTSLSVGELFF.

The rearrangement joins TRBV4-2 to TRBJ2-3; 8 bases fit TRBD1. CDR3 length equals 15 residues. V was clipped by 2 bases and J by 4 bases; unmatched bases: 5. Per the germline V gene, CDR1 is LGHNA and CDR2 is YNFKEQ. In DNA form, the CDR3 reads TGTGCCAGCAGCCAACTGACAGGGGTGGCAGATACGCAGTATTTT. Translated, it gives CASSQLTGVADTQYF.

The CDR3 nucleotides read TGCGCCAGCAGCACAGGGGGAGCTGGAAACACCATATATTTT. It encodes CASSTGGAGNTIYF. V usage is TRBV5-1 and J usage is TRBJ1-3, with 8 bases that match TRBD1. Germline V lookup: CDR1 SGHRS, CDR2 YFSETQ. The CDR3 has 14 amino acids. V shed 4 bases, J shed 2 bases, and the junction held 2 bases outside the gene matches. The whole variable domain, filled in from reference TRBV5-1 and TRBJ1-3, reads KAGVTQTPRYLIKTRGQQVTLSCSPISGHRSVSWYQQTPGQGLQFLFEYFSETQRNKGNFPGRFSGRQFSNSRSEMNVSTLELGDSALYLCASSTGGAGNTIYFGEGSWLTVV.

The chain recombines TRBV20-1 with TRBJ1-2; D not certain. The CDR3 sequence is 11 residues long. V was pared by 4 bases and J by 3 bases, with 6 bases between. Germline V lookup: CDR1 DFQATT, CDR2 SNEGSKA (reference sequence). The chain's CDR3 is CSANTDYGYTF. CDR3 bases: TGCAGTGCTAATACAGACTATGGCTACACCTTC.

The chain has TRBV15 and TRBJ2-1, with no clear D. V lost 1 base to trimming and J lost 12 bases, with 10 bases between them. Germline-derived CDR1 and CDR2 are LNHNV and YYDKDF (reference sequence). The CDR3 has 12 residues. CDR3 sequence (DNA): TGTGCCACCAGCAGAGCTGGGCAGTTGCAGTTCTTC. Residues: CATSRAGQLQFF.

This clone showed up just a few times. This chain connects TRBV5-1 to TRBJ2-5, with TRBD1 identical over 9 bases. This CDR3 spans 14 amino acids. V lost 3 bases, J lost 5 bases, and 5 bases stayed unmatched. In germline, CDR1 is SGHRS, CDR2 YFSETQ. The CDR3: CASSYGQGKETQYF. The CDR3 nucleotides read TGCGCCAGCAGCTACGGACAGGGGAAGGAGACCCAGTACTTC.

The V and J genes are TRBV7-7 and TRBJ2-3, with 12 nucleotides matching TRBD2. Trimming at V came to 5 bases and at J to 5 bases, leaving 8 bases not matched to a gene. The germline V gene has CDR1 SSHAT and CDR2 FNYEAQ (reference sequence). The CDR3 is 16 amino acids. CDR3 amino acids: CASSDRLAGAGDTQYF. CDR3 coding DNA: TGTGCCAGCAGCGACAGACTAGCGGGAGCAGGAGATACGCAGTATTTT. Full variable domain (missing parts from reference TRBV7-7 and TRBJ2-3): GAGVSQSPRYKVTKRGQDVTLRCDPISSHATLYWYQQALGQGPEFLTYFNYEAQPDKSGLPSDRFSAERPEGSISTLTIQRTEQRDSAMYRCASSDRLAGAGDTQYFGPGTRLTVL.

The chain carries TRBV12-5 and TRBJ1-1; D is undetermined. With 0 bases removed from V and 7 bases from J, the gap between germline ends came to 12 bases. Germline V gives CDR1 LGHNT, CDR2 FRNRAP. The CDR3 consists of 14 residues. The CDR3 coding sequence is TGTGCTAGTGGTTTGGTACTAGGTCCCAATGAAGCTTTCTTT. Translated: CASGLVLGPNEAFF.

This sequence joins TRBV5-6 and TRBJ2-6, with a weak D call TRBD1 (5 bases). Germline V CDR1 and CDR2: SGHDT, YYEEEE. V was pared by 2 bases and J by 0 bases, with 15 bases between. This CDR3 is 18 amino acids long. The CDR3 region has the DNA TGTGCCAGCAGCTTACTGGTGGGCAGGGTCTCTGGGGCCAACGTCCTGACTTTC. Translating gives CASSLLVGRVSGANVLTF. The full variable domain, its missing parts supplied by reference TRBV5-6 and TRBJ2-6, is DAGVTQSPTHLIKTRGQQVTLRCSPKSGHDTVSWYQQALGQGPQFIFQYYEEEERQRGNFPDRFSGHQFPNYSSELNVNALLLGDSALYLCASSLLVGRVSGANVLTFGAGSRLTVL.

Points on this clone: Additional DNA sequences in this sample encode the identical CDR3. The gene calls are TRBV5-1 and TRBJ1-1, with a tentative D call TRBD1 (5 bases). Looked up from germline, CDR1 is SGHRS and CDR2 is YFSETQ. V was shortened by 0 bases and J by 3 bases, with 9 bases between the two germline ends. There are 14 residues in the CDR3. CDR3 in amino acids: CASSLAGGYTEAFF. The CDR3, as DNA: TGCGCCAGCAGCTTGGCCGGGGGTTACACTGAAGCTTTCTTT.

In DNA form, the CDR3 reads TGTGCCAGTAGTATAGGTGGGGGCGCCCGACACGAGCAGTACTTC. Translating it yields CASSIGGGARHEQYF. V gene TRBV19 combines with J gene TRBJ2-7; D is perhaps TRBD1 (6 bases). Trimming shortened V by 1 base and J by 5 bases, and 15 bases separated the two germline ends. This CDR3 spans 15 amino acids. The germline V gene encodes CDR1 LNHDA and CDR2 SQIVND (reference sequence).

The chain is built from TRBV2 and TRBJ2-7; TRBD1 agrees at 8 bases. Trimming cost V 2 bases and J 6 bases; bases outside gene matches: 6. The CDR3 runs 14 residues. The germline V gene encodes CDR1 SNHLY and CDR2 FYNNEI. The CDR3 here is CASSEPGQALEQYF. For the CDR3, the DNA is TGTGCCAGCAGTGAACCGGGACAGGCCCTCGAGCAGTACTTC. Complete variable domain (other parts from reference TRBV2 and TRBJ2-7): EPEVTQTPSHQVTQMGQEVILRCVPISNHLYFYWYRQILGQKVEFLVSFYNNEISEKSEIFDDQFSVERPDGSNFTLKIRSTKLEDSAMYFCASSEPGQALEQYFGPGTRLTVT.

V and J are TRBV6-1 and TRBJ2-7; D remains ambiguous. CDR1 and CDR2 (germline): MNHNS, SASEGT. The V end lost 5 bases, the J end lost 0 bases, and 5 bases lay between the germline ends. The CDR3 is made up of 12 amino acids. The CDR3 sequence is CASSTDSYEQYF. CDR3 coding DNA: TGTGCCAGCAGTACAGACTCCTACGAGCAGTACTTC.

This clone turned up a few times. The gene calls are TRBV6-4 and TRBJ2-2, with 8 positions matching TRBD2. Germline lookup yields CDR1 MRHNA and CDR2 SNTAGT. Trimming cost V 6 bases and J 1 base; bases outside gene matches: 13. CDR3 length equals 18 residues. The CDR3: CASRPDISGNLNTGELFF. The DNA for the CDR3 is TGTGCCAGCAGACCAGATATTAGCGGGAACTTGAACACCGGGGAGCTGTTTTTT.

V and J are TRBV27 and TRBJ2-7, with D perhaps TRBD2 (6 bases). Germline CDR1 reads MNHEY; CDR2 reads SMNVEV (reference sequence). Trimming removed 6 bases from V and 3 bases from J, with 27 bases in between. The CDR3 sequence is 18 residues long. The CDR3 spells CASSAPGLRTRSLYEQYF. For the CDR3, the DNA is TGTGCCAGCAGCGCACCGGGACTTCGAACCCGTAGCCTCTACGAGCAGTACTTC.

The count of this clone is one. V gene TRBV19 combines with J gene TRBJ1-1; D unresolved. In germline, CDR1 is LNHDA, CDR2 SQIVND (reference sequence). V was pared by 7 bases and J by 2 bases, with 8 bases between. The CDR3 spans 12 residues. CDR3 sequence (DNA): TGTGCCAGTATAAATGTAAACACTGAAGCTTTCTTT. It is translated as CASINVNTEAFF.

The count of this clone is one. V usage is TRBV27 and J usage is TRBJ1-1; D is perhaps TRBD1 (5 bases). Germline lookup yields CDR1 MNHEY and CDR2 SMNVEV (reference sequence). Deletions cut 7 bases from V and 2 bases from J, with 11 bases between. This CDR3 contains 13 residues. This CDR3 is CASMGGFNTEAFF. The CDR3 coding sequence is TGTGCCAGCATGGGGGGATTTAACACTGAAGCTTTCTTT.

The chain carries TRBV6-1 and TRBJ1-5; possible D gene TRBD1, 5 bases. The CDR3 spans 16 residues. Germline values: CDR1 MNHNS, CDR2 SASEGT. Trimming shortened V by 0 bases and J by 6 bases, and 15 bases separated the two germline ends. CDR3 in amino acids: CASSEAAWQGGQPQHF. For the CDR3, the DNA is TGTGCCAGCAGTGAAGCTGCATGGCAGGGCGGTCAGCCCCAGCATTTT.

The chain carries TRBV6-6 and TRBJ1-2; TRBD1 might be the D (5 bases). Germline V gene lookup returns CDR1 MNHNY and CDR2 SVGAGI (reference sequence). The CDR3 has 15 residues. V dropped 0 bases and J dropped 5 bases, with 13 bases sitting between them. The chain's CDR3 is CASSYSTGDPYGYTF. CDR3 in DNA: TGTGCCAGCAGTTACTCTACGGGGGACCCATATGGCTACACCTTC.

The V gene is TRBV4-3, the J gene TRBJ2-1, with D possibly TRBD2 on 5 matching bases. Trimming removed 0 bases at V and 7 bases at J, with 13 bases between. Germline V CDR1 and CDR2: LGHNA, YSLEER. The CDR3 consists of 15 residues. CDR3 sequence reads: CASSQELASSNEQFF. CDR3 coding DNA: TGCGCCAGCAGCCAAGAATTGGCTAGCTCGAATGAGCAGTTCTTC.